The sequence of this TCR beta chain was determined in a study of shared T cell receptors in the human thymus. The method was immunoSEQ multiplex PCR; TCRdb's version includes in-frame clones alone and lacks a portion of them. This table has 630,000 or so clones, 70% to 90% appearing once. Trimming left V 5 bases short and J 4 bases short, with 18 bases between. The germline CDR1 and CDR2 sequences are SGHNT and YYREEE (reference sequence). The CDR3 sequence is 15 residues long. These data were likewise used in another study, on human thymus T cells. According to that study: All donors were healthy Finnish infants who were undergoing corrective surgery to treat congenital heart defects. The study used thymus tissue resected during corrective heart surgery. As related research reported, thymic repertoires overlapped highly among unrelated individuals.

Sequencing was performed on thymocytes. J is TRBJ2-5 and V is TRBV5-4; possibly TRBD2 for D (6 bases). This clonotype was obtained from a boy younger than two with a congenital heart defect. CDR3 region: CASSLPGLRGETQYF. For the CDR3, the DNA is TGTGCCAGCAGTTTACCGGGACTGAGGGGAGAGACCCAGTACTTC.